These T cell receptor beta chains were read from a single sample in a study of shared clonotypes between healthy human individuals. Profiling relied on immunoSEQ multiplex PCR, and the TCRdb table lists in-frame clones only, not all of them. The table shows 1.6 million or so clones, with approximately 98.5% occurring only once. Sequenced sample: naive CD4+ T cells sorted from blood. These receptors were obtained from a man aged 25-45 years in good health. The CDR3 runs from the conserved cysteine through the conserved F or W. Fields, in order: D gene, J gene, V gene, clone size, CDR3 protein, CDR3 DNA. A D gene is named only where the DNA matches it firmly. Expanded clones are given a class, and other clones once, few, many or no size at all.

D: -
J: TRBJ2-1
V: TRBV4-3
size: -
CDR3: CASSRADRGRRNEQFF
DNA: TGCGCCAGCAGCCGAGCAGATCGGGGTAGGAGGAATGAGCAGTTCTTC

D: -
J: TRBJ1-3
V: TRBV30
size: -
CDR3: CAWNTRGSLRDTGNTIYF
DNA: TGTGCCTGGAACACGAGGGGCTCCCTCCGGGACACTGGAAACACCATATATTTT

D: -
J: TRBJ1-1
V: TRBV18
size: -
CDR3: CASSPPGVHTEAFF
DNA: TGTGCCAGCTCACCACCAGGGGTCCACACTGAAGCTTTCTTT

D: TRBD2
J: TRBJ2-5
V: TRBV18
size: once
CDR3: CASSPNLGLAGLDNQETQYF
DNA: TGTGCCAGCTCACCAAACCTCGGACTAGCGGGACTGGATAACCAAGAGACCCAGTACTTC

D: -
J: TRBJ2-1
V: TRBV11-3
size: once
CDR3: CASSASSGPTNEQFF
DNA: TGTGCCAGCAGCGCCAGTAGCGGCCCCACCAATGAGCAGTTCTTC

D: -
J: TRBJ1-1
V: TRBV5-4
size: -
CDR3: CASSLTGAAEAFF
DNA: TGTGCCAGCAGCTTGACGGGAGCAGCTGAAGCTTTCTTT

D: -
J: TRBJ2-7
V: TRBV15
size: -
CDR3: CATSRNRDEDYEQYF
DNA: TGTGCCACCAGCAGAAATAGGGACGAGGACTACGAGCAGTACTTC

D: TRBD1
J: TRBJ2-3
V: TRBV18
size: -
CDR3: CASSLGQGMSDTQYF
DNA: TGTGCCAGCTCTCTCGGACAGGGAATGTCAGATACGCAGTATTTT

D: -
J: TRBJ2-1
V: TRBV7-9
size: -
CDR3: CASSFSTREAYNEQFF
DNA: TGTGCCAGCAGCTTCTCTACGAGGGAGGCTTACAATGAGCAGTTCTTC

D: -
J: TRBJ1-1
V: TRBV6-5
size: -
CDR3: CASSYSVNTEAFF
DNA: TGTGCCAGCAGTTACTCAGTGAACACTGAAGCTTTCTTT

D: TRBD2
J: TRBJ2-5
V: TRBV2
size: -
CDR3: CASSDWASGAEETQYF
DNA: TGTGCCAGCAGTGATTGGGCTAGCGGAGCCGAAGAGACCCAGTACTTC

D: -
J: TRBJ2-7
V: TRBV2
size: -
CDR3: CASSVTAVVAEQYF
DNA: TGTGCCAGCAGTGTTACCGCAGTTGTTGCCGAGCAGTACTTC

D: -
J: TRBJ2-7
V: TRBV5-4
size: -
CDR3: CASSLVDEQYF
DNA: TGTGCCAGCAGCTTGGTGGACGAGCAGTACTTC

D: -
J: TRBJ1-2
V: TRBV9
size: -
CDR3: CASSVAGAPYGYTF
DNA: TGTGCCAGCAGCGTAGCGGGGGCCCCCTATGGCTACACCTTC

D: -
J: TRBJ2-3
V: TRBV5-4
size: -
CDR3: CASSLGGPGDTQYF
DNA: TGTGCCAGCAGCTTGGGAGGGCCGGGAGATACGCAGTATTTT

D: TRBD1
J: TRBJ1-1
V: TRBV27
size: -
CDR3: CASSLLSGTGAGAFF
DNA: TGTGCCAGCAGTCTCCTATCGGGGACAGGAGCTGGAGCTTTCTTT

D: TRBD2
J: TRBJ2-7
V: TRBV19
size: -
CDR3: CASRTTSGGYEQYF
DNA: TGTGCCAGTAGAACGACTAGCGGGGGCTACGAGCAGTACTTC

D: TRBD2
J: TRBJ2-7
V: TRBV6-1
size: -
CDR3: CASSELGLAGEPYEQYF
DNA: TGTGCCAGCAGTGAACTGGGACTAGCGGGGGAGCCCTACGAGCAGTACTTC

D: TRBD1
J: TRBJ2-7
V: TRBV7-9
size: -
CDR3: CASSSRQGVYEQYF
DNA: TGTGCCAGCAGCTCGAGACAGGGAGTTTACGAGCAGTACTTC

D: TRBD1
J: TRBJ2-5
V: TRBV29-1
size: -
CDR3: CSVTRGLETQYF
DNA: TGCAGCGTAACCAGGGGGCTTGAGACCCAGTACTTC

D: -
J: TRBJ2-1
V: TRBV14
size: once
CDR3: CASSPDMMYSSYNEQFF
DNA: TGTGCCAGCAGCCCTGACATGATGTATAGCTCCTACAATGAGCAGTTCTTC

D: TRBD1
J: TRBJ2-5
V: TRBV28
size: -
CDR3: CASSRIGTGQETQYF
DNA: TGTGCCAGCAGTAGAATAGGGACAGGCCAAGAGACCCAGTACTTC

D: TRBD2
J: TRBJ2-7
V: TRBV6-5
size: -
CDR3: CASSYSSGNEQYF
DNA: TGTGCCAGCAGTTACTCAAGCGGGAACGAGCAGTACTTC

D: -
J: TRBJ1-4
V: TRBV6-5
size: -
CDR3: CASRSGAANEKLFF
DNA: TGTGCCAGCAGATCAGGGGCGGCTAATGAAAAACTGTTTTTT

D: -
J: TRBJ1-4
V: TRBV25-1
size: once
CDR3: CASSERQIQNEKLFF
DNA: TGTGCCAGCAGTGAAAGACAAATACAAAATGAAAAACTGTTTTTT

D: -
J: TRBJ2-7
V: TRBV19
size: once
CDR3: CASSIEAGLYEQYF
DNA: TGTGCCAGTAGTATTGAGGCGGGCCTCTACGAGCAGTACTTC

D: -
J: TRBJ2-6
V: TRBV21-1
size: -
CDR3: CASSKEGPGDGANVLTF
DNA: TGTGCCAGCAGCAAAGAGGGCCCAGGGGACGGGGCCAACGTCCTGACTTTC

D: TRBD2
J: TRBJ2-2
V: TRBV7-7
size: -
CDR3: CASSLRLAENTGELFF
DNA: TGTGCCAGCAGCTTACGACTAGCGGAGAACACCGGGGAGCTGTTTTTT

D: -
J: TRBJ1-1
V: TRBV2
size: -
CDR3: CASRREWGNTEAFF
DNA: TGTGCCAGCAGACGGGAGTGGGGGAACACTGAAGCTTTCTTT

D: -
J: TRBJ1-5
V: TRBV10-2
size: -
CDR3: CASRETVYSNQPQHF
DNA: TGCGCCAGCAGGGAGACAGTGTATAGCAATCAGCCCCAGCATTTT

D: -
J: TRBJ1-1
V: TRBV30
size: -
CDR3: CAWSFRTEAFF
DNA: TGTGCCTGGAGTTTTCGTACTGAAGCTTTCTTT

D: -
J: TRBJ2-5
V: TRBV5-1
size: -
CDR3: CASSFFGSAETQYF
DNA: TGCGCCAGCAGCTTTTTCGGGAGTGCAGAGACCCAGTACTTC

D: -
J: TRBJ2-2
V: TRBV5-1
size: -
CDR3: CASSPGWTVGAGELFF
DNA: TGCGCCAGCAGCCCCGGTTGGACAGTGGGGGCCGGGGAGCTGTTTTTT

D: -
J: TRBJ2-6
V: TRBV20-1
size: -
CDR3: CSAYGRNVLTF
DNA: TGCAGTGCTTACGGACGAAACGTCCTGACTTTC

D: TRBD1
J: TRBJ1-5
V: TRBV5-1
size: -
CDR3: CASSSTGQGGQPQHF
DNA: TGCGCCAGCAGCTCCACAGGACAGGGAGGTCAGCCCCAGCATTTT

D: TRBD1
J: TRBJ2-7
V: TRBV30
size: -
CDR3: CAWMQGANLYF
DNA: TGTGCCTGGATGCAGGGGGCGAACCTCTACTTC